Below are 25 T cell receptor beta chains sequenced from a single sample in a study of blood T cell repertoires in COVID-19. Profiling relied on immunoSEQ multiplex PCR, and the TCRdb table lists in-frame clones only, not all of them. The sample has roughly 100,000 clones, about four fifths seen once; the top ten hold around 4.5%. Sample: peripheral blood. All receptors come from a human donor in a cohort sampled during active COVID-19.

The chain recombines TRBV5-5 with TRBJ2-1; possibly TRBD2 for D (5 bases). Germline V gene sequence: CDR1 SGHKS, CDR2 YYEKEE (reference sequence). The CDR3 is 15 residues long. The V end lost 1 base, the J end lost 4 bases, and 12 bases lay between the germline ends. The CDR3 here is CASSLPGNYYNEQFF. CDR3 bases: TGTGCCAGCAGCTTGCCCGGGAATTATTACAATGAGCAGTTCTTC.

The gene calls are TRBV11-2 and TRBJ2-2; 8 bases fit TRBD2. This CDR3 has 14 amino acids. V gave up 6 bases and J gave up 4 bases; unmatched junction bases: 4. Germline V lookup: CDR1 SGHAT, CDR2 FQNNGV. DNA for the CDR3: TGTGCCAGCAGAAGGCTAGCGGGCACCGGGGAGCTGTTTTTT. Protein product: CASRRLAGTGELFF.

The chain is built from TRBV7-9 and TRBJ2-1; a possible D gene is TRBD1 (6 bases). This CDR3 has 15 residues. The V gene lost 3 bases and the J gene lost 1 base, with 10 bases spanning the gap. CDR1 and CDR2 (germline): SEHNR, FQNEAQ (reference sequence). The CDR3 protein is CASSLGAGSYNEQFF. The CDR3 DNA is TGTGCCAGCAGCTTGGGGGCAGGGTCCTACAATGAGCAGTTCTTC.

The chain couples TRBV6-2 or TRBV6-3 to TRBJ2-7; D gene uncertain. The germline V and J ends were trimmed by 4 bases and 3 bases, with 4 bases remaining between them. Per the germline V gene, CDR1 is MNHEY and CDR2 is SVGEGT. The CDR3 consists of 11 residues. The CDR3 DNA reads as TGTGCCAGCAGTTCCCTCTACGAGCAGTACTTC. This sequence encodes CASSSLYEQYF.

This chain uses TRBV3-1 (or the pseudogene TRBV3-2) with TRBJ1-4; no reliable D call. Germline-derived CDR1 and CDR2 are LGHDT and YNNKEL (reference sequence). V was cut by 2 bases and J by 2 bases, with 3 bases left in between. The length of the CDR3 is 13 residues. The CDR3 sequence is CASSQRTNEKLFF. The CDR3, as DNA: TGTGCCAGCAGCCAACGTACTAATGAAAAACTGTTTTTT.

The chain uses TRBV7-8 and TRBJ1-3; no clear D gene. This CDR3 contains 15 residues. Germline values: CDR1 SGHVS, CDR2 FQNEAQ. The V end lost 5 bases, the J end lost 0 bases, and 11 bases lay between the germline ends. The CDR3 protein is CASSPTDYSGNTIYF. CDR3 nucleotide sequence: TGTGCCAGCAGCCCGACTGACTACTCTGGAAACACCATATATTTT.

The chain has TRBV6-6 and TRBJ2-2; 9 nucleotides agree with TRBD2. CDR1 is MNHNY and CDR2 is SVGAGI in the germline V gene (reference sequence). The CDR3 sequence is 16 residues long. The junction had 12 bases not matched to a gene; V was cut back by 7 bases and J by 6 bases. The chain's CDR3 is CASTLTVAGGPGELFF. The CDR3 nucleotides are TGTGCCAGCACCCTCACTGTGGCGGGGGGGCCCGGGGAGCTGTTTTTT.

This chain joins TRBV6-5 and TRBJ2-3, with D unresolved. V was trimmed by 6 bases and J by 7 bases, leaving 17 bases between them. CDR1 MNHEY and CDR2 SVGAGI come from the germline V gene. CDR3 length equals 14 residues. The DNA for the CDR3 is TGTGCCAGCAGGGGCGAAAGCAAACCCAATACGCAGTATTTT. This translates into CASRGESKPNTQYF.

The genes are TRBV4-3 and TRBJ2-6; D is perhaps TRBD1 (5 bases). CDR3 length: 15 amino acids. Trimming removed 7 bases from V and 0 bases from J, with 10 bases in between. Germline V lookup: CDR1 LGHNA, CDR2 YSLEER. The CDR3 sequence: CASKPGHSGANVLTF. The CDR3 nucleotides read TGCGCCAGCAAACCAGGGCACTCTGGGGCCAACGTCCTGACTTTC.

The rearrangement uses TRBV4-1 and TRBJ2-3; 14 bases match TRBD2. The CDR3 has 21 residues. CDR1 is MGHRA and CDR2 is YSYEKL in the germline V gene. With 1 base clipped from V and 3 bases from J, the junction kept 15 bases outside the gene matches. The CDR3 sequence is CASSQAMGGGLAGGVTDTQYF. The CDR3 DNA reads TGCGCCAGCAGCCAAGCGATGGGCGGCGGACTAGCGGGGGGTGTGACAGATACGCAGTATTTT.

This rearrangement joins TRBV5-5 to TRBJ2-7; 10 bases fit TRBD1. The CDR3 consists of 15 residues. Germline V CDR1 and CDR2: SGHKS, YYEKEE (reference sequence). J lost 3 bases, V lost 2 bases, and 5 bases had no gene match. CDR3 sequence: CASSLRTGGGYEQYF. CDR3 nucleotide sequence: TGTGCCAGCAGCTTAAGGACAGGGGGTGGCTACGAGCAGTACTTC.

The rearrangement joins TRBV19 to TRBJ1-2; D remains unclear. The CDR3 consists of 11 residues. The V end lost 3 bases, the J end lost 8 bases, and 7 bases lay between the germline ends. Germline V gene lookup returns CDR1 LNHDA and CDR2 SQIVND (reference sequence). As DNA, the CDR3 is TGTGCCAGTAGTATGGGTAGCGGCTACACCTTC. The encoded protein is CASSMGSGYTF.

J is TRBJ1-6 and V is TRBV7-9; 10 nucleotides align to TRBD1. Germline loops: CDR1 SEHNR, CDR2 FQNEAQ (reference sequence). CDR3 length: 18 residues. The ends lost 5 bases at V and 4 bases at J; junction bases unmatched: 11. In DNA, the CDR3 is TGTGCCAGCAGCGCCCGGCCCCCGGGACAGGGGTATAATTCACCCCTCCACTTT. Translating gives CASSARPPGQGYNSPLHF.

This clone is a singleton in its sample. Its ends do not fully match the called genes, so a read error is possible. CDR3 nucleotides: TGTGCCAGCACCTTACAGGGGGGTGGAAACACCATATATTTT. As protein: CASTLQGGGNTIYF. This chain links TRBV7-9 with TRBJ1-3; 8 bases fit TRBD1. The CDR3 spans 14 residues. The V gene's germline CDR1 is SEHNR and CDR2 FQNEAQ (reference sequence).

Only a few counts were recorded for this clone. The chain is built from TRBV5-1 and TRBJ2-2; 10 bases align to TRBD2. CDR3 size: 20 residues. The germline V gene has CDR1 SGHRS and CDR2 YFSETQ. The trim removed 0 bases at V and 1 base at J, leaving 12 bases unmatched. The DNA for the CDR3 is TGCGCCAGCAGCTTGGCTAGCGGGGGCCTCTCCCTCCGGAACACCGGGGAGCTGTTTTTT. Protein sequence: CASSLASGGLSLRNTGELFF.

The chain couples TRBV29-1 to TRBJ2-7; possible D gene TRBD1, 6 bases. Trimming shortened V by 5 bases and J by 2 bases, and 13 bases separated the two germline ends. The germline V gene has CDR1 SQVTM and CDR2 ANQGSEA. The CDR3 spans 13 residues. The CDR3 DNA is TGCAGCGTTAAAACAGGGTATACCTACGAGCAGTACTTC. Encoded protein: CSVKTGYTYEQYF.

This clone was counted between two and nine times. The V gene is TRBV23-1, the J gene TRBJ1-5; 7 bases map to TRBD1. TRBV23-1 is reported as an ORF; its role is uncertain. This CDR3 is 15 amino acids long. V was pared by 6 bases and J by 5 bases, with 10 bases of the junction left unmatched. The CDR3 loop reads CASREGTAFDQPQHF. In nucleotides, the CDR3 is TGCGCCAGCAGAGAGGGGACAGCCTTCGATCAGCCCCAGCATTTT.

The rearrangement joins TRBV14 to TRBJ2-7; 7 bases align to TRBD1. CDR3 length: 13 residues. J lost 2 bases, V lost 4 bases, and 2 bases had no gene match. Germline-derived CDR1 and CDR2 are SGHDN and FVKESK. The CDR3, as DNA: TGTGCCAGCAGCCGACAGGGACCCTACGAGCAGTACTTC. Its translation: CASSRQGPYEQYF.

The chain uses TRBV6-6 and TRBJ2-3; the D gene is possibly TRBD2 (5 bases). From germline, CDR1 is MNHNY and CDR2 SVGAGI (reference sequence). The CDR3 runs 16 residues. V was cut by 7 bases and J by 0 bases, with 17 bases left in between. The CDR3 here is CASKRSGRTSTDTQYF. The CDR3 nucleotides are TGTGCCAGCAAGAGAAGCGGACGCACCAGCACAGATACGCAGTATTTT.

The chain uses TRBV5-4 and TRBJ2-2; 7 nucleotides align to TRBD2. The CDR3 covers 16 residues. From germline, CDR1 is SGHNT and CDR2 YYREEE (reference sequence). The V segment lost 3 bases and the J segment 0 bases; nucleotides outside the gene matches: 5. The CDR3 sequence: CASSWGGGTNTGELFF. The CDR3 bases are TGTGCCAGCAGCTGGGGCGGGGGTACGAACACCGGGGAGCTGTTTTTT.

CDR3 residues: CASSQDRDEQYF. As DNA, the CDR3 is TGTGCCAGCAGCCAAGATCGGGACGAGCAGTACTTC. The rearrangement joins TRBV4-2 to TRBJ2-7; unclear D gene. The CDR3 extends over 12 amino acids. Germline values: CDR1 LGHNA, CDR2 YNFKEQ. The germline V and J ends were trimmed by 0 bases and 5 bases, with 5 bases remaining between them.

The chain recombines TRBV7-8 with TRBJ1-6; tentative D call: TRBD1 (6 bases). The V and J ends lost 2 bases and 9 bases respectively, with 14 bases between them. The CDR3 loop spans 15 amino acids. In germline, CDR1 is SGHVS, CDR2 FQNEAQ. The DNA for the CDR3 is TGTGCCAGCAGCTTATTTACCAGGGGTGGTTCACCCCTCCACTTT. This codes for CASSLFTRGGSPLHF.

The chain has TRBV7-2 and TRBJ2-7; 13 positions match TRBD2. The length of the CDR3 is 19 residues. The V and J ends lost 3 bases and 0 bases, in that order; junction bases with no gene match: 11. Germline V gene sequence: CDR1 SGHTA, CDR2 FQGNSA. The CDR3 nucleotides read TGTGCCAGCAGCTTCGCTCCGGGACTAGCGGGACCGAGCTCCTACGAGCAGTACTTC. This gives the protein CASSFAPGLAGPSSYEQYF. Drawing the rest from reference TRBV7-2 and TRBJ2-7, the complete variable domain is GAGVSQSPSNKVTEKGKDVELRCDPISGHTALYWYRQSLGQGLEFLIYFQGNSAPDKSGLPSDRFSAERTGGSVSTLTIQRTQQEDSAVYLCASSFAPGLAGPSSYEQYFGPGTRLTVT.

V gene TRBV27 combines with J gene TRBJ2-5, with D perhaps TRBD2 (6 bases). V was pared by 7 bases and J by 5 bases, with 20 bases between. The germline CDR1 and CDR2 sequences are MNHEY and SMNVEV (reference sequence). This CDR3 has 15 amino acids. CDR3 coding DNA: TGTGCCAGCAAGACCTACGGGAGAGGCGGGGAGACCCAGTACTTC. It specifies CASKTYGRGGETQYF.

This clone came up a few times. The V call is TRBV11-2, the J call TRBJ1-2; D ambiguous. This CDR3 is built from 15 residues. Germline lookup yields CDR1 SGHAT and CDR2 FQNNGV. Between the trimmed V and J ends, which lost 1 base and 2 bases, there was a span of 11 bases. The CDR3 loop is CASSLVSNWNYGYTF. Here the CDR3 DNA reads TGTGCCAGCAGCTTAGTTTCGAACTGGAACTATGGCTACACCTTC.